These 8 T cell receptor beta chains share one sample of origin, sequenced in a study of identical twins. TCRdb passed the 5' RACE reads through MiXCR, listing each CDR3 protein once. The table includes about 220,000 distinct CDR3 sequences, 7.5% detected once. These records were also assigned to another study, of yellow fever vaccine responses in identical twins.

The sequenced sample consisted of memory (CD45RO+) T cells sorted from blood. The origin of the receptors is a woman aged 18-35 years in good health.

This clonotype came up many times. The chain has TRBV6-5 and TRBJ2-7; TRBD1 might be the D (5 bases). CDR3 length: 11 residues. The V gene lost 4 bases and the J gene lost 7 bases, with 8 bases spanning the gap. The germline gives CDR1 MNHEY, CDR2 SVGAGI. CDR3 protein: CASSFRTEQYF. Written as DNA, the CDR3 is TGTGCCAGCAGTTTCAGGACAGAGCAGTACTTC.

This clonotype was seen more than once but under ten times. The chain has TRBV28 and TRBJ1-1; TRBD1 agrees at 7 bases. The CDR3 contains 14 residues. V dropped 2 bases and J dropped 1; count of bases not matched to a gene: 1. Germline V gene data show CDR1 as MDHEN and CDR2 as SYDVKM. The CDR3 reads CASSLGDRNTEAFF. CDR3 DNA: TGTGCCAGCAGTTTAGGGGACAGGAACACTGAAGCTTTCTTT.

The genes are TRBV29-1 and TRBJ2-3; 11 positions match TRBD2. Germline CDR1 is SQVTM and CDR2 is ANQGSEA. With 4 bases clipped from V and 2 bases from J, the junction kept 8 bases outside the gene matches. This CDR3 region has 16 residues. CDR3 residues: CSVAGIAGGDTDTQYF. Here the CDR3 DNA reads TGCAGCGTTGCGGGAATAGCGGGGGGGGACACAGATACGCAGTATTTT.

V is TRBV30 and J is TRBJ1-2, with TRBD1 identical over 7 bases. Germline CDR1 reads GTSNPN; CDR2 reads SVGIG (reference sequence). The CDR3 contains 12 residues. Trimming took 6 bases from V and 4 from J; bases not matched to a gene: 5. The CDR3 spells CACDREPYGYTF. CDR3 nucleotide sequence: TGTGCCTGCGACAGGGAGCCCTATGGCTACACCTTC.

The chain carries TRBV20-1 and TRBJ2-2; 10 bases agree with TRBD2. The germline CDR1 and CDR2 sequences are DFQATT and SNEGSKA (reference sequence). With 0 bases clipped from V and 3 bases from J, the junction kept 7 bases outside the gene matches. CDR3 length: 17 amino acids. DNA of the CDR3: TGCAGTGCTAGAGACCGGCTAGCGGGGGCCTACACCGGGGAGCTGTTTTTT. This sequence encodes CSARDRLAGAYTGELFF.

This clonotype was seen ten or more times. V usage is TRBV12-3 or TRBV12-4 and J usage is TRBJ1-5; no clear D. The CDR3 sequence is 14 residues long. Trimming pared 5 bases from V and 2 bases from J, leaving 10 bases between. The CDR3 here is CASSISNGNQPQHF. CDR3 coding DNA: TGTGCCAGCAGTATAAGTAACGGCAATCAGCCCCAGCATTTT.

This clonotype showed up many times. This chain connects TRBV20-1 to TRBJ2-1; 9 bases agree with TRBD2. The germline CDR1 and CDR2 sequences are DFQATT and SNEGSKA (reference sequence). J lost 2 bases, V lost 5 bases, and 16 bases had no gene match. The CDR3 is made up of 18 amino acids. CDR3 residues: CSAEPLAGMGAPYNEQFF. The CDR3 DNA sequence: TGCAGTGCTGAACCTCTAGCGGGGATGGGGGCCCCCTACAATGAGCAGTTCTTC.

In this sample, this clonotype turned up many times. The CDR3 DNA is TGTGCCAGCAGTCAAGCGACAATAGCCAAAAACATTCAGTACTTC. Its translation is CASSQATIAKNIQYF. The gene calls are TRBV7-2 and TRBJ2-4; D uncertain. Germline CDR1 SGHTA, CDR2 FQGNSA. V lost 6 bases, J lost 0 bases, and 12 bases lay in between. This CDR3 spans 15 amino acids.